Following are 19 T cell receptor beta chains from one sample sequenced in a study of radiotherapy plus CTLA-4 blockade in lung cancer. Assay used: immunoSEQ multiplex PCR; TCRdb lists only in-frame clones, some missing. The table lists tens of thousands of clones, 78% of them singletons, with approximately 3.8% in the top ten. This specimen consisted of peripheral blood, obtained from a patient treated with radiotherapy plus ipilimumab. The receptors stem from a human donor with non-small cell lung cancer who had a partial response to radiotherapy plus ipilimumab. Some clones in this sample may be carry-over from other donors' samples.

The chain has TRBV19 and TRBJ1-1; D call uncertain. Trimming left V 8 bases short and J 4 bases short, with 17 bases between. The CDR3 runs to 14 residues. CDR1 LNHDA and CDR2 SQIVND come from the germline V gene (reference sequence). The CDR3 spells CASLSSFGGTEAFF. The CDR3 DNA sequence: TGTGCCAGTTTAAGTAGTTTTGGTGGCACTGAAGCTTTCTTT.

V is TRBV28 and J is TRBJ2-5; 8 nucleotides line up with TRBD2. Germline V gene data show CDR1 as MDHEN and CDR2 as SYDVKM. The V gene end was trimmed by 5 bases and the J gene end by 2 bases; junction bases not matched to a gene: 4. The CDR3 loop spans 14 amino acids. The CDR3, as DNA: TGTGCCAGCAGTAGACTAGCGATTCAAGAGACCCAGTACTTC. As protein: CASSRLAIQETQYF.

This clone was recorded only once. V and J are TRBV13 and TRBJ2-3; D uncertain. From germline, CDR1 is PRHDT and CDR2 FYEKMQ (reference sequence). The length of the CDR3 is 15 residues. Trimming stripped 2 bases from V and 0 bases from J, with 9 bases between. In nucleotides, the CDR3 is TGTGCCAGCAGCTTACGCGGATCTAGCACAGATACGCAGTATTTT. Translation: CASSLRGSSTDTQYF.

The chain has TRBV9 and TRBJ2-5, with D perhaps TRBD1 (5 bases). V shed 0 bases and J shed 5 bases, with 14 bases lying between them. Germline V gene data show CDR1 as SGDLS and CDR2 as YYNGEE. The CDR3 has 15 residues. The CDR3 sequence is CASSVGGSPTETQYF. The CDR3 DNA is TGTGCCAGCAGCGTAGGGGGCTCTCCGACGGAGACCCAGTACTTC.

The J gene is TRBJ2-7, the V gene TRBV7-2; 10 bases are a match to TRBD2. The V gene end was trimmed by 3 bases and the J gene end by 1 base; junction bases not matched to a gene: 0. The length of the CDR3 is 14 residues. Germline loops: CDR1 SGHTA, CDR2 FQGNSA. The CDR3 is CASSLTSGSYEQYF. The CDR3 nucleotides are TGTGCCAGCAGCTTGACTAGCGGGTCCTACGAGCAGTACTTC.

Written as DNA, the CDR3 is TGTGCCAGCGGAACATACAGGGGGCAAGCTGGAAACACCATATATTTT. Protein sequence: CASGTYRGQAGNTIYF. The rearrangement links TRBV2 to TRBJ1-3, with 9 nucleotides matching TRBD1. The V gene's germline CDR1 is SNHLY and CDR2 FYNNEI. The CDR3 contains 16 residues. The ends lost 8 bases at V and 2 bases at J; junction bases unmatched: 10.

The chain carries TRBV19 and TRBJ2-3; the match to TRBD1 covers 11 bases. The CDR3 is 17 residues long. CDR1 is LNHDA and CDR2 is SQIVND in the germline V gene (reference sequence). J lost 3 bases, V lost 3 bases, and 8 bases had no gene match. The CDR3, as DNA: TGTGCCAGTAGTATGAGGACAGGGGGCTTGGCAACAGATACGCAGTATTTT. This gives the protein CASSMRTGGLATDTQYF.

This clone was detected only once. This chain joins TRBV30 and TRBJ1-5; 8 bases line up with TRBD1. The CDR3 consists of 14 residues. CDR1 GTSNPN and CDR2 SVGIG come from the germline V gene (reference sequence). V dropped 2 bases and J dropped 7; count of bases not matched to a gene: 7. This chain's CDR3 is CAWSRQGLRQPQHF. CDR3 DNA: TGTGCCTGGAGTAGACAGGGGTTACGGCAGCCCCAGCATTTT.

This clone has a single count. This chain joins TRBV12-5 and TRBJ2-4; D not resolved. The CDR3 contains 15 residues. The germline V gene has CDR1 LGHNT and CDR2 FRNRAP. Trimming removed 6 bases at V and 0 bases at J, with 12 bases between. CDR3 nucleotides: TGTGCTAGTGGCCCCCGATCCGGAGCCAAAAACATTCAGTACTTC. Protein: CASGPRSGAKNIQYF.

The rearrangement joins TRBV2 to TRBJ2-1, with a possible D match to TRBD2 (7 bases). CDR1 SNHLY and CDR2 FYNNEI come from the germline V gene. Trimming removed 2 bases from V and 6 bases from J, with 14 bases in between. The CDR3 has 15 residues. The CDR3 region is CASSERGRAVNEQFF. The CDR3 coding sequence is TGTGCCAGCAGTGAAAGGGGGAGGGCCGTCAATGAGCAGTTCTTC.

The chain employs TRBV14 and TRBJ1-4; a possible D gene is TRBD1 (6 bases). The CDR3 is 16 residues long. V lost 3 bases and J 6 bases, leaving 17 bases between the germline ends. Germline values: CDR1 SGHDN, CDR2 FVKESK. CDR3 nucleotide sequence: TGTGCCAGCAGCCACTTACTAAGGGGGTTAGATGAAAAACTGTTTTTT. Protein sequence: CASSHLLRGLDEKLFF.

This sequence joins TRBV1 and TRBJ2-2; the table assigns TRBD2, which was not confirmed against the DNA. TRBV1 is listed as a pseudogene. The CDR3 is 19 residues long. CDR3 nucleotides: TGCACCAGCAGCCAATTTGGAGACGGGCCCTCAAGGAGGGCCGGGGAGCTGTTTTTT. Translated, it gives CTSSQFGDGPSRRAGELFF.

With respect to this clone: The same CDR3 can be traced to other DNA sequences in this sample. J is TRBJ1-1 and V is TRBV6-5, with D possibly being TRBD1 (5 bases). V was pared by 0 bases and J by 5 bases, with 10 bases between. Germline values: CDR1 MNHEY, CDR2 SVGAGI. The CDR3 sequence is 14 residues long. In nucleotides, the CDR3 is TGTGCCAGCAGTTACTCTACAGGCCGGACTGAAGCTTTCTTT. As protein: CASSYSTGRTEAFF.

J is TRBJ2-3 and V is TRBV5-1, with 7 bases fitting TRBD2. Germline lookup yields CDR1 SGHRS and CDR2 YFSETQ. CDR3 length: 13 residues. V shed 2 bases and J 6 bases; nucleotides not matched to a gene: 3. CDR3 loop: CASSLQLADTQYF. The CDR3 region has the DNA TGCGCCAGCAGCTTACAACTAGCGGATACGCAGTATTTT.

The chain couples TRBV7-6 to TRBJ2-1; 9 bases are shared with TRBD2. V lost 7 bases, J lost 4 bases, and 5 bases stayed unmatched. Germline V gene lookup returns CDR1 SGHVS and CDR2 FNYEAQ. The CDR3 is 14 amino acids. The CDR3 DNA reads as TGTGCCAGCAAGTTGCGGGAGGGATACAATGAGCAGTTCTTC. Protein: CASKLREGYNEQFF.

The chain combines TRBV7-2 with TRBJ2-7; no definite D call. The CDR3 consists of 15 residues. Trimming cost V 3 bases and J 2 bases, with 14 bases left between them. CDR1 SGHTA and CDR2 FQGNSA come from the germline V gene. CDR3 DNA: TGTGCCAGCAGCTTTAAGGAGAAATCGACCTACGAGCAGTACTTC. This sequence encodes CASSFKEKSTYEQYF.

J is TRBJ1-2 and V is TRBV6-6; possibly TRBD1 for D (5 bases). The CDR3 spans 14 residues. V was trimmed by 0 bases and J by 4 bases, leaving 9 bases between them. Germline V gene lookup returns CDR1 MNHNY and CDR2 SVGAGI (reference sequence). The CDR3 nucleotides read TGTGCCAGCAGTTACTCTGGGGCAGGCTATGGCTACACCTTC. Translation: CASSYSGAGYGYTF.

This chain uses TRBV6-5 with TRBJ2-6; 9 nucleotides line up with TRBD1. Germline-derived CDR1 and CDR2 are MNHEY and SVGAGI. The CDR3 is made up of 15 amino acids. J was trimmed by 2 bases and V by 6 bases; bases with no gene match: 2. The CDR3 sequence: CASSRDRAGANVLTF. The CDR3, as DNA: TGTGCCAGCAGCAGGGACAGGGCTGGGGCCAACGTCCTGACTTTC.

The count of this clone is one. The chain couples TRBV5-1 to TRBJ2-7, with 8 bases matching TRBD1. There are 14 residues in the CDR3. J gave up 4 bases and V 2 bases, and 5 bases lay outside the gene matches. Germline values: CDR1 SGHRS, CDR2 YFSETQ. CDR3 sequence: CASSLGQGIYEQYF. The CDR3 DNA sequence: TGCGCCAGCAGCTTAGGACAGGGTATATACGAGCAGTACTTC.